This T cell receptor (beta chain) originates from a study of metastatic and nonmetastatic thyroid tumors (dated by TCRdb to about 2020). For context, the study as a whole: For patients with malignant and with benign thyroid disease, the researchers compared repertoires between peripheral blood samples and tumor or nodule tissue samples. Study-level results and caveats: TCR beta diversity was reported as significantly higher in malignant tumors than in benign nodules, in both blood and tumor samples.

The library was produced with PCR. The instrument given in TCRdb is Illumina HiSeq 4000. The TCR beta-chain CDR3 region of each patient was profiled by high-throughput sequencing. The source study handled its data this way. CDR3 differences across clinicopathological groups were used to build a classifier for discriminating distant-metastatic papillary thyroid cancer patients. The Shannon index was used to measure repertoire diversity, and the Morisita-Horn index was used to measure how similar tumor and blood repertoires were. In-frame beta chains were kept once TCRdb had trimmed the public reads at Q25 with fastp and called clones with MiXCR. V and J calls and clone size were set by TCRdb, not the authors. Across this sample there are about 34,000 clones, with 35% to 45% seen only once. The biggest ten clones account for about 23% of the sample. No patient had received any treatment before thyroid surgery. The study retrospectively analysed patient clinical samples collected from the early 2010s to the late 2010s using T-cell receptor beta sequencing.

A few counts support this clone. What antigen it recognizes has not been identified. No per-base quality is available; no much larger clone lies one base away. Deletion took 2 bases off V and 3 bases off J, with a span of 3 bases between the germline ends. The CDR3, from cysteine to phenylalanine, totals 11 residues. Only the CDR3 region is kept as DNA, spanning 33 bases read in frame from base 1. The germline V gene sets CDR1 to SQVTM and CDR2 to ANQGSEA. The chain couples TRBV29-1 to TRBJ2-3; confidence is insufficient to name the D gene. The source is a female donor with papillary thyroid cancer or a benign thyroid nodule (not recorded which). Some clones in this sample may be carry-over from other donors' samples. The sequenced material came from tumor tissue. The nucleotide sequence reads as follows: TGCAGCGTTGAAAGTACAGATACGCAGTATTTT. Translated, it gives CSVESTDTQYF.